A single sample is the source of the 12 T cell receptor beta chains below, sequenced in a study of T-cell reconstitution after alpha-beta-depleted transplantation in children (dated by TCRdb to 2016 to 2017). The sample's treatment or condition, from its label and the paper: allogeneic hematopoietic cell transplantation with graft depleted of TCRalphabeta T cells and CD19 B cells. The method behind the library was PCR. The data were produced on an Illumina HiSeq 2500. TCR library preparation used molecular barcoding, with unique molecular identifiers applied to normalize quantification of the TCRbeta repertoire. The public reads were reprocessed in TCRdb via fastp at Q25 and MiXCR, keeping in-frame beta chains. CDR3 protein duplicates are merged, each entry listing the most common genes and DNA. The sample table holds about 980,000 distinct CDR3 sequences, of which about 26% were seen once. The ten biggest clones cover over 25% of the sample.

Source: PBMCs, mostly from graft donor cells, taken 360 days after TCRalphabeta/CD19-depleted stem cell transplant. These receptors all come from a boy under three years old who had a stem cell transplant for SCID, so the T cells may come from the graft donor.

The chain employs TRBV7-8 and TRBJ2-5; D uncertain. Germline V gene sequence: CDR1 SGHVS, CDR2 FQNEAQ. This CDR3 spans 15 amino acids. The V end lost 9 bases, the J end lost 4 bases, and 21 bases lay between the germline ends. CDR3 nucleotides: TGTGCCAGTTTGGGCAAGGACGGACCAGGAGAGACCCAGTACTTC. It encodes CASLGKDGPGETQYF. Looking up the rest from reference TRBV7-8 and TRBJ2-5 gives the full variable domain: GAGVSQSPRYKVAKRGQDVALRCDPISGHVSLFWYQQALGQGPEFLTYFQNEAQLDKSGLPSDRFFAERPEGSVSTLKIQRTQQEDSAVYLCASLGKDGPGETQYFGPGTRLLVL.

This clonotype was seen a few times. The chain combines TRBV13 with TRBJ2-7, with D perhaps matching TRBD1 or TRBD2 (5 bases each). CDR3 size: 15 residues. V was shortened by 3 bases and J by 6 bases, with 18 bases between the two germline ends. Germline CDR1 is PRHDT and CDR2 is FYEKMQ (reference sequence). The CDR3 loop reads CASSFPGPMSGEQYF. The DNA for the CDR3 is TGTGCCAGCAGCTTCCCGGGACCAATGTCGGGCGAGCAGTACTTC. The whole variable domain, filled in from reference TRBV13 and TRBJ2-7, reads AAGVIQSPRHLIKEKRETATLKCYPIPRHDTVYWYQQGPGQDPQFLISFYEKMQSDKGSIPDRFSAQQFSDYHSELNMSSLELGDSALYFCASSFPGPMSGEQYFGPGTRLTVT.

V gene TRBV5-1 combines with J gene TRBJ1-5; TRBD1 is a possible D gene (5 bases). The germline CDR1 and CDR2 sequences are SGHRS and YFSETQ. V lost 4 bases and J lost 4, with 15 bases in between. This CDR3 region has 15 residues. Here the CDR3 DNA reads TGCGCCAGCAGCCCGAGCGACGGGACTAATCAGCCCCAGCATTTT. Amino acids: CASSPSDGTNQPQHF.

This clonotype was found a few times. The chain recombines TRBV11-1 with TRBJ2-3; possibly TRBD1 or TRBD2 for D (7 bases each). Germline V gene lookup returns CDR1 SGHAT and CDR2 FQDESV (reference sequence). V was cut by 5 bases and J by 1 base, with 16 bases left in between. The CDR3 spans 16 residues. The CDR3 nucleotides read TGTGCCAGCAGCCCAGGGGGGGGTTTTCGCACAGATACGCAGTATTTT. Translation: CASSPGGGFRTDTQYF.

This clonotype was detected a few times. V and J are TRBV20-1 and TRBJ2-6, with 8 nucleotides matching TRBD1. Germline V gene lookup returns CDR1 DFQATT and CDR2 SNEGSKA (reference sequence). Germline trimming cut 3 bases from V and 3 bases from J; bases unmatched to any gene: 7. The CDR3 covers 16 residues. CDR3 bases: TGCAGTGCTAGGGACCCTGACAGGGGTGGGGCCAACGTCCTGACTTTC. Amino acids: CSARDPDRGGANVLTF.

J is TRBJ1-2 and V is TRBV27; 10 bases agree with TRBD1. The CDR3 covers 15 residues. The ends lost 5 bases at V and 4 bases at J; junction bases unmatched: 7. Per the germline V gene, CDR1 is MNHEY and CDR2 is SMNVEV (reference sequence). DNA of the CDR3: TGTGCCAGCAGTACCCGGGACAGGGGCTTCTATGGCTACACCTTC. It specifies CASSTRDRGFYGYTF.

The V gene is TRBV28, the J gene TRBJ2-7; D gene ambiguous. Germline CDR1 is MDHEN and CDR2 is SYDVKM. Deletions cut 2 bases from V and 3 bases from J, with 11 bases between. The CDR3 extends over 14 amino acids. The CDR3 nucleotides read TGTGCCAGCAGTTTAGGTGGTTCCGTCTACGAGCAGTACTTC. This gives the protein CASSLGGSVYEQYF. Full variable domain (missing parts from reference TRBV28 and TRBJ2-7): DVKVTQSSRYLVKRTGEKVFLECVQDMDHENMFWYRQDPGLGLRLIYFSYDVKMKEKGDIPEGYSVSREKKERFSLILESASTNQTSMYLCASSLGGSVYEQYFGPGTRLTVT.

The V and J genes are TRBV7-3 and TRBJ2-1; 10 bases line up with TRBD2. CDR1 and CDR2 (germline): SGHTA, FQGTGA. The CDR3 length is 15 residues. V shed 8 bases and J 1 base; nucleotides not matched to a gene: 5. In DNA form, the CDR3 reads TGTGCCAGCGGCCCTAGCGGGGGATCCTACAATGAGCAGTTCTTC. As protein: CASGPSGGSYNEQFF.

This clonotype has only a few counts. The chain combines TRBV7-4 with TRBJ1-4; 7 positions match TRBD1. The CDR3 is 14 amino acids. The ends lost 5 bases at V and 6 bases at J; junction bases unmatched: 6. The germline V gene has CDR1 SGHVT and CDR2 SQSDAQ. The CDR3 DNA reads TGTGCCAGCAGCCCGACAGGGATCGATGAAAAACTGTTTTTT. Protein: CASSPTGIDEKLFF. The full variable domain, its missing parts supplied by reference TRBV7-4 and TRBJ1-4, is GAGVSQSPRYKVAKRGRDVALRCDSISGHVTLYWYRQTLGQGSEVLTYSQSDAQRDKSGRPSGRFSAERPERSVSTLKIQRTEQGDSAVYLCASSPTGIDEKLFFGSGTQLSVL.

This clonotype was seen only a few times. CDR3 in amino acids: CATSSSSTGDGNQPQHF. In nucleotides, the CDR3 is TGTGCCACCAGCAGCTCCTCTACAGGGGATGGCAATCAGCCCCAGCATTTT. The chain carries TRBV15 and TRBJ1-5; 7 bases fit TRBD1. V lost 3 bases and J lost 2; bases outside the gene matches: 10. The CDR3 is made up of 17 amino acids. Germline CDR1 is LNHNV and CDR2 is YYDKDF (reference sequence).

In this sample, this clonotype turned up many times. The V and J genes are TRBV2 and TRBJ2-3; no reliable D call. CDR3 size: 13 residues. Trimming pared 6 bases from V and 5 bases from J, leaving 12 bases between. CDR1 and CDR2 (germline): SNHLY, FYNNEI. The CDR3 bases are TGTGCCAGCAGGATGGGCTTTGGAGATACGCAGTATTTT. Translated: CASRMGFGDTQYF.

This chain links TRBV10-2 with TRBJ1-2; D is unresolved. Trimming cost V 3 bases and J 3 bases, with 14 bases left between them. Germline lookup yields CDR1 WSHSY and CDR2 SAAADI. CDR3 size: 15 residues. DNA for the CDR3: TGCGCCAGCAGTGAAATTATTCGCCGTCACTATGGCTACACCTTC. Protein product: CASSEIIRRHYGYTF.